The 31 T cell receptor beta chains given below trace back to one sample, sequenced in a study of shared clonotypes between healthy human individuals. Generated by immunoSEQ multiplex PCR, the TCRdb table keeps only in-frame clones and is missing some. The table includes around 2.5 million clones, under 95% detected once. Sequencing was carried out using naive CD4+ T cells from PBMCs. Documented subset: CD45RA+ positively selected. These receptors came from a man aged 18 to 29 in good health. Some clones in this sample may be carry-over from other donors' samples.

This clone was seen a handful of times. In the same sample, other DNA sequences code for this CDR3. This chain connects TRBV18 to TRBJ2-3; no clear D. This CDR3 contains 12 residues. CDR1 is KGHSH, CDR2 LQKENI, per germline. V was trimmed by 3 bases and J by 4 bases, leaving 5 bases between them. DNA for the CDR3: TGTGCCAGCTCACCGACCCCAGATACGCAGTATTTT. Translation gives CASSPTPDTQYF.

The genes are TRBV20-1 and TRBJ2-7; D is ambiguous. Germline CDR1 and CDR2: DFQATT and SNEGSKA (reference sequence). V shed 3 bases and J shed 10 bases, with 13 bases lying between them. The CDR3 length is 11 residues. CDR3 sequence: CSASLSSLQYF. In DNA form, the CDR3 reads TGCAGTGCTAGTCTATCCAGCCTCCAGTACTTC.

The rearrangement links TRBV7-9 to TRBJ2-1; 10 positions match TRBD1. The length of the CDR3 is 18 residues. V lost 1 base and J lost 4; bases outside the gene matches: 10. From germline, CDR1 is SEHNR and CDR2 FQNEAQ (reference sequence). CDR3 sequence reads: CASSLVSSGQGYYNEQFF. The CDR3 nucleotides read TGTGCCAGCAGCTTAGTTTCGTCGGGACAGGGGTATTACAATGAGCAGTTCTTC.

This chain uses TRBV2 with TRBJ1-2, with TRBD1 identical over 10 bases. V gave up 6 bases and J gave up 6 bases; unmatched junction bases: 4. The CDR3 runs to 13 residues. Germline CDR1 is SNHLY and CDR2 is FYNNEI. This CDR3 reads CASRDRGPDGYTF. The CDR3 DNA sequence: TGTGCCAGCAGAGACAGGGGGCCTGATGGCTACACCTTC.

Here the CDR3 DNA reads TGCGCCAGCAGCTTGGCCTTAGCTATTGGGCAAGAGACCCAGTACTTC. Translated: CASSLALAIGQETQYF. This chain joins TRBV5-1 and TRBJ2-5, with unresolved D. The CDR3 sequence is 16 residues long. Germline V gives CDR1 SGHRS, CDR2 YFSETQ. V was pared by 0 bases and J by 2 bases, with 14 bases between.

On this clone: The sample holds other DNA sequences that translate to the same CDR3. The V gene is TRBV7-2, the J gene TRBJ1-2; D is uncertain. The CDR3 consists of 13 residues. The germline CDR1 and CDR2 sequences are SGHTA and FQGNSA. With 3 bases removed from V and 2 bases from J, the gap between germline ends came to 7 bases. The CDR3 bases are TGTGCCAGCAGCTTGGGCGTCAACTATGGCTACACCTTC. This gives the protein CASSLGVNYGYTF.

The rearrangement links TRBV10-2 to TRBJ2-5; the D is unclear. There are 12 residues in the CDR3. V was shortened by 3 bases and J by 3 bases, with 5 bases between the two germline ends. In germline, CDR1 is WSHSY, CDR2 SAAADI. Here the CDR3 DNA reads TGCGCCAGCAGTGACACCAAAGAGACCCAGTACTTC. Translating gives CASSDTKETQYF.

J is TRBJ2-4 and V is TRBV18; 10 bases agree with TRBD1. This CDR3 has 20 amino acids. Germline CDR1 KGHSH, CDR2 LQKENI. Germline trimming cut 3 bases from V and 0 bases from J; bases unmatched to any gene: 14. The DNA of the CDR3 is TGTGCCAGCTCACCGCCGGGACAGGGGAACCCAAGGTTAGCCAAAAACATTCAGTACTTC. The encoded protein is CASSPPGQGNPRLAKNIQYF.

The chain has TRBV2 and TRBJ2-5; the match to TRBD1 covers 10 bases. The closer fit of TRBJ2-7 to the DNA end suggests the J call may be wrong. The CDR3 contains 14 residues. Germline CDR1 reads SNHLY; CDR2 reads FYNNEI. CDR3 bases: TGTGCCAGCAGCATGGACAGGGGGAGTTACGAGCAGTACTTC. This codes for CASSMDRGSYEQYF.

The chain employs TRBV27 and TRBJ2-3, with TRBD1 identical over 7 bases. There are 15 residues in the CDR3. V lost 6 bases and J lost 2; bases outside the gene matches: 8. The V gene's germline CDR1 is MNHEY and CDR2 SMNVEV (reference sequence). CDR3 bases: TGTGCCAGCAGGGGTTGGGGGACAGCCACAGATACGCAGTATTTT. Amino acid sequence: CASRGWGTATDTQYF.

This chain links TRBV29-1 with TRBJ2-3; D unresolved. The germline V and J ends were trimmed by 7 bases and 0 bases, with 14 bases remaining between them. The CDR3 sequence is 14 residues long. Germline CDR1 SQVTM, CDR2 ANQGSEA. Here the CDR3 DNA reads TGCAGCGGAAAACATACCCTGAGCACAGATACGCAGTATTTT. Protein: CSGKHTLSTDTQYF.

The J gene is TRBJ2-3, the V gene TRBV30; maybe TRBD2 (5 bases). The length of the CDR3 is 15 residues. V was cut by 3 bases and J by 4 bases, with 17 bases left in between. Looked up from germline, CDR1 is GTSNPN and CDR2 is SVGIG (reference sequence). The CDR3 DNA reads TGTGCCTGGAGCCGAACTAGTACGCTAGCAGATACGCAGTATTTT. Its translation: CAWSRTSTLADTQYF.

The chain joins TRBV5-1 to TRBJ1-4; D gene unclear. The CDR3 has 15 residues. The germline gives CDR1 SGHRS, CDR2 YFSETQ. V lost 0 bases to trimming and J lost 4 bases, with 10 bases between them. Written as DNA, the CDR3 is TGCGCCAGCAGCTTGGCACGGATTGGTAATGAAAAACTGTTTTTT. It encodes CASSLARIGNEKLFF.

This chain's CDR3 is CASNTSGSSYEQYF. In nucleotides, the CDR3 is TGTGCCAGTAACACTAGCGGGTCCTCCTACGAGCAGTACTTC. This chain joins TRBV19 and TRBJ2-7; 9 nucleotides match TRBD2. Germline V gene lookup returns CDR1 LNHDA and CDR2 SQIVND (reference sequence). This CDR3 is 14 amino acids long. Trimming at V came to 7 bases and at J to 0 bases, leaving 4 bases not matched to a gene.

This clone came up a few times. The CDR3 reads CASVGGSTEAFF. As DNA, the CDR3 is TGTGCCAGCGTAGGGGGGTCCACTGAAGCTTTCTTT. The chain joins TRBV28 to TRBJ1-1; the D gene is possibly TRBD1 (6 bases). CDR3 length equals 12 residues. V gave up 8 bases and J gave up 4 bases, with 11 bases separating them. CDR1 is MDHEN and CDR2 is SYDVKM in the germline V gene.

The chain employs TRBV11-3 and TRBJ2-5; 9 nucleotides match TRBD1. Trimming took 5 bases from V and 5 from J; bases not matched to a gene: 3. The CDR3 loop spans 13 amino acids. Germline CDR1 reads SGHNT; CDR2 reads YENEEA. For the CDR3, the DNA is TGTGCCAGCAGCCGTGGACAGGGGGAGACCCAGTACTTC. Translation: CASSRGQGETQYF.

V usage is TRBV28 and J usage is TRBJ2-7, with 7 bases fitting TRBD2. Germline lookup yields CDR1 MDHEN and CDR2 SYDVKM. V shed 3 bases, J shed 5 bases, and the junction held 10 bases outside the gene matches. This CDR3 has 15 residues. For the CDR3, the DNA is TGTGCCAGCAGTTTGGTAGCGGGTAGTGGCAACGAGCAGTACTTC. It is translated as CASSLVAGSGNEQYF.

About this clone: The sample has other DNA sequences that encode this CDR3 too. The rearrangement uses TRBV6-6 and TRBJ2-5; a possible D gene is TRBD2 (5 bases). The V gene lost 0 bases and the J gene lost 5 bases, with 13 bases spanning the gap. Germline assignment: CDR1 MNHNY and CDR2 SVGAGI (reference sequence). This CDR3 is built from 15 residues. CDR3 DNA sequence: TGTGCCAGCAGTTACTCGACCCTAGGAGGTGAGACCCAGTACTTC. This gives the protein CASSYSTLGGETQYF.

This chain connects TRBV19 to TRBJ1-5; 8 nucleotides match TRBD1. CDR1 and CDR2 from the germline V gene are LNHDA and SQIVND (reference sequence). This CDR3 contains 17 residues. Losses at the gene ends were 5 bases for V and 2 bases for J; bases not matched to a gene: 11. CDR3 residues: CASSLRTGPQGNQPQHF. CDR3 nucleotide sequence: TGTGCCAGTAGTCTGCGGACAGGGCCCCAAGGCAATCAGCCCCAGCATTTT.

The CDR3 sequence is CASSLVQVPEKLFF. CDR3 sequence (DNA): TGTGCCAGCAGCTTGGTTCAGGTTCCTGAAAAACTGTTTTTT. This sequence joins TRBV4-2 and TRBJ1-4; unclear D gene. Germline CDR1 is LGHNA and CDR2 is YNFKEQ. The V gene lost 5 bases and the J gene lost 7 bases, with 14 bases spanning the gap. The CDR3 spans 14 residues.

The chain couples TRBV29-1 to TRBJ2-7, with TRBD2 matching over 14 bases. Germline lookup yields CDR1 SQVTM and CDR2 ANQGSEA. V shed 6 bases, J shed 0 bases, and the junction held 1 base outside the gene matches. CDR3 length equals 14 residues. CDR3 sequence (DNA): TGCAGCGTAGGGACTAGCGGGAGCTCCTACGAGCAGTACTTC. This codes for CSVGTSGSSYEQYF.

The chain is built from TRBV7-6 and TRBJ1-3; 12 nucleotides agree with TRBD1. The CDR3 sequence is 14 residues long. Germline V lookup: CDR1 SGHVS, CDR2 FNYEAQ. The trim removed 5 bases at V and 6 bases at J, leaving 2 bases unmatched. As DNA, the CDR3 is TGTGCCAGCAGCCAGGGACAGGGGGCAAACACCATATATTTT. This translates into CASSQGQGANTIYF.

The chain has TRBV5-5 and TRBJ2-1; 9 nucleotides agree with TRBD2. Trimming took 2 bases from V and 0 from J; bases not matched to a gene: 15. The CDR3 has 20 amino acids. Germline lookup yields CDR1 SGHKS and CDR2 YYEKEE (reference sequence). CDR3 loop: CASSFRTEREAAPSYNEQFF. Here the CDR3 DNA reads TGTGCCAGCAGCTTTCGGACTGAGCGGGAGGCTGCCCCCTCCTACAATGAGCAGTTCTTC.

The V and J genes are TRBV2 and TRBJ2-3; tentatively, D is TRBD1 or TRBD2 (5 bases each). V lost 5 bases and J lost 4, with 13 bases in between. The CDR3 length is 14 residues. CDR1 and CDR2 (germline): SNHLY, FYNNEI. The CDR3 is CASSRDPRSDTQYF. DNA of the CDR3: TGTGCCAGCAGTCGGGACCCACGATCAGATACGCAGTATTTT.

The chain couples TRBV29-1 to TRBJ2-5, with 8 bases matching TRBD2. The CDR3 loop spans 16 amino acids. Looked up from germline, CDR1 is SQVTM and CDR2 is ANQGSEA. V lost 3 bases, J lost 2 bases, and 11 bases stayed unmatched. This chain's CDR3 is CSVDTGGVSRQETQYF. CDR3 coding DNA: TGCAGCGTTGATACCGGGGGGGTCTCGAGGCAAGAGACCCAGTACTTC.

This clone was detected once. The rearrangement uses TRBV10-3 and TRBJ1-1, with 7 nucleotides matching TRBD1. Trimming removed 1 base from V and 3 bases from J; junction bases left unmatched: 2. This CDR3 spans 14 amino acids. The V gene's germline CDR1 is ENHRY and CDR2 SYGVKD. CDR3 sequence reads: CAISEFGQDTEAFF. DNA for the CDR3: TGTGCCATCAGTGAGTTCGGACAGGACACTGAAGCTTTCTTT.

The chain links TRBV14 to TRBJ2-5, with 7 bases aligning to TRBD1. V gave up 1 base and J gave up 2 bases; unmatched junction bases: 4. Germline CDR1 SGHDN, CDR2 FVKESK. The CDR3 contains 15 residues. The CDR3 is CASSQVWGQQETQYF. In DNA form, the CDR3 reads TGTGCCAGCAGCCAAGTTTGGGGACAGCAAGAGACCCAGTACTTC.

The genes are TRBV5-1 and TRBJ1-5; 7 nucleotides match TRBD1. The CDR3 runs to 16 residues. Germline V gene data show CDR1 as SGHRS and CDR2 as YFSETQ. The junction had 6 bases not matched to a gene; V was cut back by 0 bases and J by 3 bases. The CDR3 nucleotides read TGCGCCAGCAGCTTGGGGGACAGCCAATACAATCAGCCCCAGCATTTT. Residues: CASSLGDSQYNQPQHF. Based on the CDR3 plus reference TRBV5-1 and TRBJ1-5, the full variable domain is KAGVTQTPRYLIKTRGQQVTLSCSPISGHRSVSWYQQTPGQGLQFLFEYFSETQRNKGNFPGRFSGRQFSNSRSEMNVSTLELGDSALYLCASSLGDSQYNQPQHFGDGTRLSIL.

V gene TRBV5-4 combines with J gene TRBJ2-7; the D gene is possibly TRBD2 (5 bases). The CDR3 loop spans 14 amino acids. Trimming removed 0 bases from V and 6 bases from J, with 13 bases in between. From germline, CDR1 is SGHNT and CDR2 YYREEE (reference sequence). CDR3 residues: CASSLARESGEQYF. DNA of the CDR3: TGTGCCAGCAGCTTGGCTCGGGAAAGCGGCGAGCAGTACTTC.

Only a few counts were recorded for this clone. Distinct nucleotide sequences in the sample also encode this CDR3. The chain is built from TRBV5-1 and TRBJ1-2; no reliable D call. The CDR3 is 12 residues long. V lost 0 bases to trimming and J lost 7 bases, with 7 bases between them. Germline values: CDR1 SGHRS, CDR2 YFSETQ. Here the CDR3 reads CASSLEVGGYTF. The CDR3 nucleotides are TGCGCCAGCAGCTTGGAGGTCGGTGGCTACACCTTC.

As concerns this clone: This same CDR3 is encoded by further DNA sequences in the sample. This chain joins TRBV5-1 and TRBJ1-5; 7 nucleotides match TRBD1. The junction had 3 bases not matched to a gene; V was cut back by 3 bases and J by 0 bases. Germline V gene sequence: CDR1 SGHRS, CDR2 YFSETQ. CDR3 length: 15 amino acids. The CDR3 loop is CASSSTGSSNQPQHF. CDR3 coding DNA: TGCGCCAGCAGCTCGACAGGGAGTAGCAATCAGCCCCAGCATTTT.